These 6 T cell receptor beta chains share one sample of origin, sequenced in a study of spatial heterogeneity in lung cancer. Time point reported: sample taken at primary tumor resection. The sequenced material consisted of unsorted whole RNA from tumor, nontumor lung or frozen PBMC. MiXCR was run by TCRdb on the 5' RACE reads, yielding one entry per CDR3 protein. The table records roughly 39,000 distinct CDR3 sequences, about 5.8% of them present only once. Material: PBMCs, obtained at surgery. The source is a male donor with early-stage non-small cell lung cancer.

Ten or more counts support this clonotype. This chain links TRBV18 with TRBJ1-5; D is perhaps TRBD1 (6 bases). Between the trimmed V and J ends, which lost 5 bases and 3 bases, there was a span of 11 bases. The CDR3 spans 14 residues. The germline V gene encodes CDR1 KGHSH and CDR2 LQKENI. CDR3: CASSSQGTNQPQHF. CDR3 nucleotide sequence: TGTGCCAGCTCATCCCAGGGGACCAATCAGCCCCAGCATTTT. Using reference TRBV18 and TRBJ1-5 for the parts outside the CDR3, the full variable domain is NAGVMQNPRHLVRRRGQEARLRCSPMKGHSHVYWYRQLPEEGLKFMVYLQKENIIDESGMPKERFSAEFPKEGPSILRIQQVVRGDSAAYFCASSSQGTNQPQHFGDGTRLSIL.

This clonotype showed up many times. The chain employs TRBV19 and TRBJ2-4; D may correspond to TRBD1 or TRBD2 (6 bases each). Per germline, CDR1 LNHDA and CDR2 SQIVND (reference sequence). The CDR3 consists of 16 residues. V was shortened by 2 bases and J by 0 bases, with 11 bases between the two germline ends. CDR3 in DNA: TGTGCCAGTAGTATAAGGACAGCGGGAGCCAAAAACATTCAGTACTTC. Translating it yields CASSIRTAGAKNIQYF.

This clonotype was picked up a small number of times. V usage is TRBV2 and J usage is TRBJ1-5; D is undetermined. V lost 4 bases and J lost 3, with 7 bases in between. The CDR3 covers 13 residues. Germline V gene sequence: CDR1 SNHLY, CDR2 FYNNEI. CDR3 region: CASSVQDNQPQHF. The CDR3, as DNA: TGTGCCAGCAGTGTCCAGGACAATCAGCCCCAGCATTTT.

The sample holds a few counts of this clonotype. The CDR3 nucleotides are TGTGCCAGCAGTCTCACCCCTAATAGCAATCAGCCCCAGCATTTT. Translation gives CASSLTPNSNQPQHF. The rearrangement joins TRBV2 to TRBJ1-5; D is ambiguous. This CDR3 is built from 15 residues. CDR1 and CDR2 (germline): SNHLY, FYNNEI. Trimming stripped 5 bases from V and 0 bases from J, with 11 bases between.

This clonotype has at least ten counts. The chain recombines TRBV6-1 with TRBJ2-3; TRBD1 might be the D (6 bases). Trimming stripped 5 bases from V and 0 bases from J, with 15 bases between. Looked up from germline, CDR1 is MNHNS and CDR2 is SASEGT. CDR3 length equals 16 residues. CDR3: CASSPRTVSSTDTQYF. The CDR3 coding sequence is TGTGCCAGCAGTCCCCGGACAGTTTCGAGCACAGATACGCAGTATTTT.

The gene calls are TRBV5-1 and TRBJ2-3; D gene ambiguous. Germline-derived CDR1 and CDR2 are SGHRS and YFSETQ. The germline V and J ends were trimmed by 0 bases and 2 bases, with 16 bases remaining between them. There are 17 residues in the CDR3. CDR3 amino acids: CASSLVKRMLSTDTQYF. Here the CDR3 DNA reads TGCGCCAGCAGCTTGGTTAAAAGAATGTTATCCACAGATACGCAGTATTTT.